The 21 T cell receptor beta chains listed next were all sequenced from one sample in a study of shared clonotypes between healthy human individuals. The naive CD8 population came from CD45RO-negative cells selected for CCR7, without terminally differentiated effector memory CD45RA+ cells. Measured with immunoSEQ multiplex PCR; TCRdb has only the in-frame clones, and not every one. Among around 2,000,000 clones listed, approximately 94% were seen once. The specimen sequenced was naive CD8+ T cells from PBMCs. The receptors derive from a man aged 18 to 35 in good health. Some clones in this sample may be carry-over from other donors' samples.

The chain links TRBV28 to TRBJ1-5; no reliable D call. V lost 6 bases and J lost 5, with 14 bases in between. The germline V gene has CDR1 MDHEN and CDR2 SYDVKM. This CDR3 contains 14 residues. Written as DNA, the CDR3 is TGTGCCAGCAGAGGGTTGGAGACTTATCAGCCCCAGCATTTT. Protein: CASRGLETYQPQHF.

This sequence joins TRBV11-2 and TRBJ2-4, with D maybe TRBD2 (5 bases). This CDR3 has 16 residues. Looked up from germline, CDR1 is SGHAT and CDR2 is FQNNGV. V gave up 1 base and J gave up 6 bases, with 16 bases separating them. The CDR3 here is CASSLVLGLAGNIQYF. CDR3 DNA sequence: TGTGCCAGCAGCTTAGTCCTGGGTCTGGCGGGAAACATTCAGTACTTC.

The chain couples TRBV27 to TRBJ2-1, with D maybe TRBD2 (5 bases). Trimming pared 1 base from V and 7 bases from J, leaving 11 bases between. Germline V gene data show CDR1 as MNHEY and CDR2 as SMNVEV (reference sequence). CDR3 length: 14 residues. This CDR3 reads CASSLLPPGNEQFF. The DNA for the CDR3 is TGTGCCAGCAGTTTATTACCCCCGGGAAATGAGCAGTTCTTC.

The V call is TRBV29-1, the J call TRBJ2-3; TRBD2 matches 11 bases. From germline, CDR1 is SQVTM and CDR2 ANQGSEA. There are 15 residues in the CDR3. The V gene end was trimmed by 2 bases and the J gene end by 1 base; junction bases not matched to a gene: 2. This chain's CDR3 is CSVERTSGRTDTQYF. The CDR3 region has the DNA TGCAGCGTTGAACGGACTAGCGGGCGCACAGATACGCAGTATTTT.

This rearrangement joins TRBV15 to TRBJ2-7; the D is unclear. Per germline, CDR1 LNHNV and CDR2 YYDKDF (reference sequence). Deletions cut 3 bases from V and 4 bases from J, with 16 bases between. The CDR3 loop spans 15 amino acids. The CDR3 spells CATSSRATDGYEQYF. The CDR3 region has the DNA TGTGCCACCAGCAGCCGGGCCACTGACGGTTACGAGCAGTACTTC.

This clone was counted only a few times. V and J are TRBV5-6 and TRBJ1-5; no clear D. The V end was cut by 4 bases, the J end by 6 bases, with 14 bases between. The germline V gene encodes CDR1 SGHDT and CDR2 YYEEEE. The CDR3 sequence is 14 residues long. CDR3 sequence (DNA): TGTGCCAGCAGCCACTCGGGGTCCGGTCAGCCCCAGCATTTT. It codes for CASSHSGSGQPQHF.

This chain joins TRBV6-1 and TRBJ2-1; 8 bases are a match to TRBD2. Trimming at V came to 1 base and at J to 14 bases, leaving 10 bases not matched to a gene. CDR1 and CDR2 (germline): MNHNS, SASEGT. The CDR3 totals 14 residues. CDR3 sequence (DNA): TGTGCCAGCAGTGAAGTCGTCTCCGGGAGGGGCAAGTTCTTC. It encodes CASSEVVSGRGKFF.

The chain links TRBV21-1 to TRBJ2-7; the table calls TRBD1, which could not be checked here. TRBV21-1 is classified as a pseudogene. The CDR3 loop spans 16 amino acids. In DNA form, the CDR3 reads TGTGCCAGCAGAATACTACAGGCTCCCTTTCTCTACGAGCAGTACTTC. Protein sequence: CASRILQAPFLYEQYF.

This rearrangement joins TRBV5-4 to TRBJ2-7; D is uncertain. Germline lookup yields CDR1 SGHNT and CDR2 YYREEE (reference sequence). Trimming stripped 4 bases from V and 5 bases from J, with 7 bases between. This CDR3 has 11 amino acids. CDR3 residues: CASSVSDEQYF. As DNA, the CDR3 is TGTGCCAGCAGCGTATCCGACGAGCAGTACTTC.

V and J are TRBV4-3 and TRBJ1-5; 9 bases line up with TRBD1. Germline trimming cut 0 bases from V and 5 bases from J; bases unmatched to any gene: 11. The length of the CDR3 is 18 residues. Germline-derived CDR1 and CDR2 are LGHNA and YSLEER. The CDR3 nucleotides are TGCGCCAGCAGCCAAGATGGACCTCGACAGGGGGTCCATCAGCCCCAGCATTTT. This gives the protein CASSQDGPRQGVHQPQHF.

The chain links TRBV6-6 to TRBJ2-3, with 7 bases fitting TRBD1. The CDR3 covers 14 residues. V lost 6 bases to trimming and J lost 6 bases; unmatched junction nucleotides: 9. Germline assignment: CDR1 MNHNY and CDR2 SVGAGI (reference sequence). CDR3 DNA: TGTGCCAGCAGCTTGGACAGGTTGGGGGATACGCAGTATTTT. Translating it yields CASSLDRLGDTQYF.

The CDR3 loop reads CASSLVRTSGDYEQYF. CDR3 DNA sequence: TGTGCCAGCAGTTTAGTCCGGACTAGCGGGGACTACGAGCAGTACTTC. The chain uses TRBV28 and TRBJ2-7, with 12 bases fitting TRBD2. The CDR3 is 16 amino acids. Trimming removed 2 bases from V and 3 bases from J; junction bases left unmatched: 5. Germline V gene data show CDR1 as MDHEN and CDR2 as SYDVKM.

The genes are TRBV27 and TRBJ2-7; TRBD1 agrees at 9 bases. The CDR3 sequence is 15 residues long. Germline V gives CDR1 MNHEY, CDR2 SMNVEV (reference sequence). The J segment lost 3 bases and the V segment lost 6 bases, leaving 9 bases of the junction unmatched. The CDR3 DNA sequence: TGTGCCAGCAGCACTACCGGGACAGGGTACTACGAGCAGTACTTC. As protein: CASSTTGTGYYEQYF.

The V and J genes are TRBV28 and TRBJ2-3; D perhaps matches TRBD2 (7 bases). The CDR3 has 16 residues. The germline CDR1 and CDR2 sequences are MDHEN and SYDVKM. Trimming left V 4 bases short and J 6 bases short, with 20 bases between. The CDR3 region has the DNA TGTGCCAGCAGTTCAGGGACGGGGGGCAAGGTGGATACGCAGTATTTT. Translated, it gives CASSSGTGGKVDTQYF.

The genes are TRBV21-1 and TRBJ1-4. TRBV21-1 is marked as a pseudogene. This CDR3 spans 14 amino acids. CDR3 sequence reads: CALLPRDCGEKLFF. CDR3 DNA: TGTGCCTTATTGCCACGGGACTGTGGCGAAAAACTGTTTTTT.

The rearrangement uses TRBV11-2 and TRBJ2-5, with 8 bases matching TRBD2. The CDR3 has 15 amino acids. V lost 2 bases, J lost 0 bases, and 2 bases stayed unmatched. The germline gives CDR1 SGHAT, CDR2 FQNNGV. The CDR3 protein is CASSLTSGYQETQYF. The CDR3 nucleotides read TGTGCCAGCAGCTTAACTAGCGGCTACCAAGAGACCCAGTACTTC. Combining the CDR3 with reference TRBV11-2 and TRBJ2-5 gives the whole variable domain EAGVAQSPRYKIIEKRQSVAFWCNPISGHATLYWYQQILGQGPKLLIQFQNNGVVDDSQLPKDRFSAERLKGVDSTLKIQPAKLEDSAVYLCASSLTSGYQETQYFGPGTRLLVL.

The gene calls are TRBV7-2 and TRBJ2-2; 11 nucleotides line up with TRBD1. The CDR3 is 18 residues long. In germline, CDR1 is SGHTA, CDR2 FQGNSA. J was trimmed by 6 bases and V by 4 bases; bases with no gene match: 13. The CDR3 sequence: CASSYYGQGAVGSGELFF. The CDR3 bases are TGTGCCAGCAGCTACTACGGACAGGGGGCCGTAGGATCCGGGGAGCTGTTTTTT.

Worth noting for this clone: The same CDR3 can be traced to other DNA sequences in this sample. The chain is built from TRBV28 and TRBJ2-7; 7 nucleotides match TRBD1. The CDR3 length is 14 residues. Germline V gene data show CDR1 as MDHEN and CDR2 as SYDVKM. Germline trimming cut 1 base from V and 4 bases from J; bases unmatched to any gene: 4. DNA for the CDR3: TGTGCCAGCAGTTTATTAGGCAGGGGGTACGAGCAGTACTTC. This codes for CASSLLGRGYEQYF.

This sequence joins TRBV6-4 and TRBJ2-2; D is uncertain. The germline V gene has CDR1 MRHNA and CDR2 SNTAGT. Trimming took off 6 bases at V and 6 bases at J, with 14 bases between the two ends. The length of the CDR3 is 14 residues. The DNA of the CDR3 is TGTGCCAGCAGCTACACCAAGGCCGCCGGGGAGCTGTTTTTT. Protein product: CASSYTKAAGELFF.

The chain has TRBV29-1 and TRBJ2-2; D is uncertain. Trimming took 3 bases from V and 7 from J, leaving 12 bases between them. Germline V lookup: CDR1 SQVTM, CDR2 ANQGSEA. The CDR3 has 13 residues. CDR3 sequence (DNA): TGCAGCGTTGATAAGGTGCTGGACGGGGAGCTGTTTTTT. Its translation: CSVDKVLDGELFF.

On this clone itself: Other DNA variants within this sample encode the same CDR3. This chain connects TRBV7-9 to TRBJ2-7, with D perhaps assigned TRBD1 or TRBD2 (5 bases each). The CDR3 length is 14 residues. V lost 5 bases and J lost 0, with 11 bases in between. CDR1 SEHNR and CDR2 FQNEAQ come from the germline V gene (reference sequence). CDR3 region: CASSPRDGSYEQYF. CDR3 in DNA: TGTGCCAGCAGCCCTAGGGACGGCTCCTACGAGCAGTACTTC. The entire variable domain, with the rest obtained from reference TRBV7-9 and TRBJ2-7, is as follows: DTGVSQNPRHKITKRGQNVTFRCDPISEHNRLYWYRQTLGQGPEFLTYFQNEAQLEKSRLLSDRFSAERPKGSFSTLEIQRTEQGDSAMYLCASSPRDGSYEQYFGPGTRLTVT.